The clone carrying this T cell receptor (beta chain) was counted many times. Antigen: not known. A 5'RACE reaction primed in the constant segment made cDNA libraries of TCR alpha and TCR beta, and these carried sample barcodes and UMIs. TCRdb independently ran MiXCR on the 5' RACE reads; one entry per CDR3 protein. The sample contains under 600,000 distinct CDR3 sequences, less than 25% of which appear only once. The data are from a study of T-cell memory formation after mild COVID-19. General study points: Mainly CM and EM harbored the contracting CD4+ clones; mainly EMRA harbored the CD8+ ones. Clones that contracted from day 15 to 85 were balanced CD4/CD8, while later expanders leaned CD4+.

V gave up 4 bases and J gave up 6 bases, with 20 bases separating them. Per germline, CDR1 SGHDT and CDR2 YYEEEE. The CDR3 consists of 15 residues. J is TRBJ2-7 and V is TRBV5-6; TRBD1 or TRBD2 may be the D gene (5 bases each). The sequencing input was PBMCs or a T cell subset sorted from them (not recorded which). This TCR came from an adult woman who had mild COVID-19 (a few samples of this study predate the infection). Cell type and time point are not known. CDR3 loop: CASSRPGRRSGEQYF. Written as DNA, the CDR3 is TGTGCCAGCAGCCGCCCGGGACGCCGGTCCGGCGAGCAGTACTTC.